The 6 T cell receptor beta chains below all came from one sample that was sequenced in a study of cytomegalovirus exposure and HLA in healthy donors. A multiplex PCR was run with 60 Vbeta primers and 13 Jbeta primers. The repertoire was sequenced with immunoSEQ multiplex PCR; TCRdb's copy has only in-frame clones and lacks some. Altogether around 58,000 clones are present, around 74% being singletons, with the ten largest covering 5%. Sequencing was carried out using PBMCs. These receptor sequences come from a male donor in good health and CMV-seropositive.

The chain joins TRBV2 to TRBJ1-5, with TRBD1 matching 9 bases. This CDR3 has 16 residues. The J segment lost 5 bases and the V segment lost 6 bases, leaving 11 bases of the junction unmatched. Germline-derived CDR1 and CDR2 are SNHLY and FYNNEI. The CDR3 spells CASRTSGQGWDQPQHF. CDR3 DNA: TGTGCCAGCAGGACCTCTGGACAGGGGTGGGATCAGCCCCAGCATTTT.

The chain recombines TRBV9 with TRBJ2-7, with TRBD1 matching over 8 bases. Trimming removed 0 bases from V and 2 bases from J; junction bases left unmatched: 1. Per germline, CDR1 SGDLS and CDR2 YYNGEE. This CDR3 has 14 residues. The CDR3 bases are TGTGCCAGCAGCGTAGAACAGGGGGCCTACGAGCAGTACTTC. Translated: CASSVEQGAYEQYF.

This clone occurred once. V and J are TRBV29-1 and TRBJ2-1; 8 bases match TRBD1. Germline CDR1 and CDR2: SQVTM and ANQGSEA. This CDR3 region has 17 residues. The CDR3 region has the DNA TGCAGTCATGGGGACAGGATCCCTAGGCGACCCGACAATGAGCAGTTCTTC. This gives the protein CSHGDRIPRRPDNEQFF.

In its sample, this clone was seen a few times. The V gene is TRBV4-1, the J gene TRBJ2-6; 10 bases match TRBD1. Trimming removed 1 base from V and 3 bases from J; junction bases left unmatched: 9. The CDR3 consists of 19 residues. Germline CDR1 reads MGHRA; CDR2 reads YSYEKL. The CDR3 sequence: CASSQALDRGLFGANVLTF. CDR3 sequence (DNA): TGCGCCAGCAGCCAAGCCTTAGACAGGGGGCTTTTTGGGGCCAACGTCCTGACTTTC.

This chain links TRBV4-1 with TRBJ2-2; TRBD1 agrees at 10 bases. This CDR3 is 17 amino acids long. The V segment lost 4 bases and the J segment 5 bases; nucleotides outside the gene matches: 10. Per germline, CDR1 MGHRA and CDR2 YSYEKL. The CDR3 region is CASSPRPGQGGTGELFF. CDR3 coding DNA: TGCGCCAGCAGCCCAAGACCCGGACAGGGGGGGACCGGGGAGCTGTTTTTT.

This clone was observed a handful of times. The J gene is TRBJ2-7, the V gene TRBV2; 10 positions agree with TRBD2. Germline V gene data show CDR1 as SNHLY and CDR2 as FYNNEI. Trimming removed 3 bases from V and 0 bases from J; junction bases left unmatched: 5. The CDR3 totals 16 residues. As DNA, the CDR3 is TGTGCCAGCAGTGATGAAGCGGGGGGGCCCTCCTACGAGCAGTACTTC. Amino acids: CASSDEAGGPSYEQYF. Filled out from reference TRBV2 and TRBJ2-7, the complete variable domain reads EPEVTQTPSHQVTQMGQEVILRCVPISNHLYFYWYRQILGQKVEFLVSFYNNEISEKSEIFDDQFSVERPDGSNFTLKIRSTKLEDSAMYFCASSDEAGGPSYEQYFGPGTRLTVT.